The 20 T cell receptor beta chains given below trace back to one sample, sequenced in a study of identical twins. From the 5' RACE reads, TCRdb called clonotypes with MiXCR, one entry per CDR3 protein. The sample consists of 420,000 or so distinct CDR3 sequences, approximately 17% of them appearing once. Sequencing was performed on naive T cells sorted from blood. These receptors were obtained from a man aged 50 to 60 in good health.

The genes are TRBV18 and TRBJ2-3; D is uncertain. The V end was cut by 4 bases, the J end by 6 bases, with 11 bases between. The germline V gene encodes CDR1 KGHSH and CDR2 LQKENI. This CDR3 is 13 amino acids long. The CDR3 DNA reads TGTGCCAGCTCACAGTCCGGTGAGGATACGCAGTATTTT. It encodes CASSQSGEDTQYF.

This clonotype appeared many times. The genes are TRBV12-3 or TRBV12-4 and TRBJ1-1; the D gene is possibly TRBD1 (6 bases). This CDR3 spans 13 amino acids. Between the trimmed V and J ends, which lost 6 bases and 1 base, there was a span of 9 bases. The CDR3 DNA follows: TGTGCCAGCAGCAAGGGGGGGAACACTGAAGCTTTCTTT. Encoded protein: CASSKGGNTEAFF.

This clonotype was observed many times. The chain recombines TRBV4-2 with TRBJ1-2; 7 nucleotides agree with TRBD1. The junction had 6 bases not matched to a gene; V was cut back by 0 bases and J by 2 bases. Germline assignment: CDR1 LGHNA and CDR2 YNFKEQ. This CDR3 spans 16 amino acids. CDR3: CASSQDLQGINYGYTF. The CDR3 DNA follows: TGTGCCAGCAGCCAAGATTTACAGGGGATAAACTATGGCTACACCTTC.

The table lists this clonotype with many counts. This chain connects TRBV5-6 to TRBJ2-7, with D perhaps TRBD2 (5 bases). The CDR3 runs 14 residues. Germline CDR1 is SGHDT and CDR2 is YYEEEE. V was pared by 2 bases and J by 1 base, with 10 bases between. The CDR3 here is CASSFMGESYEQYF. CDR3 nucleotides: TGTGCCAGCAGCTTTATGGGAGAGTCCTACGAGCAGTACTTC.

DNA of the CDR3: TGTGCCATGGTCATCCGGGGAGACTATTTT. This sequence encodes CAMVIRGDYF. This sequence joins TRBV10-3 and TRBJ2-3; D is perhaps TRBD2 (5 bases). CDR3 size: 10 residues. Trimming removed 9 bases at V and 15 bases at J, with 16 bases between. The germline gives CDR1 ENHRY, CDR2 SYGVKD.

V gene TRBV11-2 combines with J gene TRBJ2-7; D gene unclear. V was shortened by 8 bases and J by 2 bases, with 7 bases between the two germline ends. The CDR3 sequence is 11 residues long. Germline V gene data show CDR1 as SGHAT and CDR2 as FQNNGV. CDR3 DNA: TGTGCCAGCGGATGGACCTACGAGCAGTACTTC. Encoded protein: CASGWTYEQYF.

In this sample, this clonotype turned up a few times. The rearrangement joins TRBV12-3 or TRBV12-4 to TRBJ1-4; D remains unclear. V lost 2 bases to trimming and J lost 4 bases, with 5 bases between them. This CDR3 is 13 amino acids long. Here the CDR3 reads CASSLKGNEKLFF. The CDR3 DNA reads as TGTGCCAGCAGTTTAAAGGGTAATGAAAAACTGTTTTTT.

The sample holds a few counts of this clonotype. The rearrangement links TRBV4-1 to TRBJ1-3, with unresolved D. V was shortened by 4 bases and J by 3 bases, with 10 bases between the two germline ends. CDR1 is MGHRA, CDR2 YSYEKL, per germline. CDR3 size: 14 residues. CDR3 sequence: CASSPVGLGNTIYF. The CDR3 region has the DNA TGCGCCAGCAGCCCTGTAGGTCTTGGAAACACCATATATTTT.

The sample holds a few counts of this clonotype. The chain joins TRBV6-1 to TRBJ2-2, with TRBD2 as a possible D gene (5 bases). V dropped 8 bases and J dropped 4 bases, with 17 bases sitting between them. The germline CDR1 and CDR2 sequences are MNHNS and SASEGT. The CDR3 extends over 15 amino acids. The CDR3 spells CASHRTGYGTGELFF. The CDR3 bases are TGTGCCAGCCACCGAACGGGGTATGGCACCGGGGAGCTGTTTTTT.

The chain joins TRBV18 to TRBJ2-1; 12 bases line up with TRBD2. With V trimmed by 2 bases and J by 8 bases, 13 bases remained unmatched. The CDR3 loop spans 18 amino acids. From germline, CDR1 is KGHSH and CDR2 LQKENI. The CDR3 protein is CASSPFGTSGYTSDEQFF. In DNA form, the CDR3 reads TGTGCCAGCTCACCATTCGGGACTAGCGGGTATACTTCGGATGAGCAGTTCTTC.

The rearrangement links TRBV29-1 to TRBJ2-5; 11 bases align to TRBD1. Germline V gene lookup returns CDR1 SQVTM and CDR2 ANQGSEA. The trim removed 6 bases at V and 0 bases at J, leaving 6 bases unmatched. The CDR3 runs to 15 residues. The CDR3 DNA is TGCAGCGTCACCTCGGACAGGGGGCACCAAGAGACCCAGTACTTC. Amino acid sequence: CSVTSDRGHQETQYF.

The V and J genes are TRBV7-9 and TRBJ2-1; D uncertain. The CDR3 extends over 15 amino acids. Germline V gene lookup returns CDR1 SEHNR and CDR2 FQNEAQ (reference sequence). The V gene lost 5 bases and the J gene lost 6 bases, with 17 bases spanning the gap. The CDR3 spells CASSPTKTSINEQFF. As DNA, the CDR3 is TGTGCCAGCAGCCCGACGAAGACCAGCATCAATGAGCAGTTCTTC.

This clonotype appeared once. The chain employs TRBV5-1 and TRBJ2-1; 12 nucleotides agree with TRBD1. The germline gives CDR1 SGHRS, CDR2 YFSETQ. The CDR3 loop spans 15 amino acids. Trimming removed 4 bases from V and 7 bases from J; junction bases left unmatched: 6. CDR3 DNA: TGCGCCAGCAGCCCGGGGACAGGGGGCGGGAATGAGCAGTTCTTC. It yields the protein CASSPGTGGGNEQFF.

At least ten counts were recorded for this clonotype. The J gene is TRBJ2-7, the V gene TRBV20-1; D might be TRBD1 or TRBD2, each matching 6 bases. Germline V gene sequence: CDR1 DFQATT, CDR2 SNEGSKA (reference sequence). CDR3 length equals 17 residues. V lost 3 bases to trimming and J lost 0 bases, with 21 bases between them. CDR3 bases: TGCAGTGCTAGGGGGGGCGTTAGCAGCACACCCTCCTACGAGCAGTACTTC. Translating it yields CSARGGVSSTPSYEQYF.

The rearrangement joins TRBV29-1 to TRBJ2-5, with 10 bases that match TRBD2. The J segment lost 3 bases and the V segment lost 3 bases, leaving 7 bases of the junction unmatched. Germline lookup yields CDR1 SQVTM and CDR2 ANQGSEA. The CDR3 totals 15 residues. CDR3 DNA sequence: TGCAGCGTTGATCCCGGGACTAGCGTGGAAGAGACCCAGTACTTC. Protein: CSVDPGTSVEETQYF. Full variable domain (outside the CDR3, taken from reference TRBV29-1 and TRBJ2-5): SAVISQKPSRDICQRGTSLTIQCQVDSQVTMMFWYRQQPGQSLTLIATANQGSEATYESGFVIDKFPISRPNLTFSTLTVSNMSPEDSSIYLCSVDPGTSVEETQYFGPGTRLLVL.

There are many counts of this clonotype. This chain links TRBV11-3 with TRBJ2-1; the D gene is possibly TRBD2 (6 bases). Germline CDR1 reads SGHNT; CDR2 reads YENEEA. The CDR3 extends over 15 amino acids. Trimming left V 5 bases short and J 4 bases short, with 15 bases between. Written as DNA, the CDR3 is TGTGCCAGCAGCGCCGGGCTAGCGATATACAATGAGCAGTTCTTC. The encoded protein is CASSAGLAIYNEQFF.

This clonotype came up a few times. CDR3 coding DNA: TGTGCCAGCAGTGAAGCCCCGGGGGGGGTCACTGAAGCTTTCTTT. It specifies CASSEAPGGVTEAFF. This rearrangement joins TRBV6-1 to TRBJ1-1, with a weak D call TRBD1 (5 bases). Germline CDR1 MNHNS, CDR2 SASEGT. This CDR3 is built from 15 residues. The V gene lost 0 bases and the J gene lost 4 bases, with 12 bases spanning the gap.

The chain couples TRBV5-1 to TRBJ1-1; no definite D call. CDR3 length: 14 amino acids. Germline V gene sequence: CDR1 SGHRS, CDR2 YFSETQ. Trimming took 2 bases from V and 1 from J, leaving 9 bases between them. As DNA, the CDR3 is TGCGCCAGCAGCTTTCAGGCACAGAACACTGAAGCTTTCTTT. Residues: CASSFQAQNTEAFF.

The V gene is TRBV4-2, the J gene TRBJ2-1, with TRBD2 matching 10 bases. CDR3 length: 15 amino acids. The germline V gene encodes CDR1 LGHNA and CDR2 YNFKEQ. The V gene end was trimmed by 1 base and the J gene end by 5 bases; junction bases not matched to a gene: 2. The CDR3 DNA reads as TGTGCCAGCAGCCAAGTTACTAGCGGGAACAATGAGCAGTTCTTC. This codes for CASSQVTSGNNEQFF.

This clonotype was recorded many times. The chain uses TRBV27 and TRBJ2-1, with unresolved D. V was shortened by 0 bases and J by 6 bases, with 6 bases between the two germline ends. Germline CDR1 reads MNHEY; CDR2 reads SMNVEV (reference sequence). The CDR3 is 13 residues long. The CDR3 DNA reads as TGTGCCAGCAGTTTATCGCCCACCAATGAGCAGTTCTTC. Translating gives CASSLSPTNEQFF.